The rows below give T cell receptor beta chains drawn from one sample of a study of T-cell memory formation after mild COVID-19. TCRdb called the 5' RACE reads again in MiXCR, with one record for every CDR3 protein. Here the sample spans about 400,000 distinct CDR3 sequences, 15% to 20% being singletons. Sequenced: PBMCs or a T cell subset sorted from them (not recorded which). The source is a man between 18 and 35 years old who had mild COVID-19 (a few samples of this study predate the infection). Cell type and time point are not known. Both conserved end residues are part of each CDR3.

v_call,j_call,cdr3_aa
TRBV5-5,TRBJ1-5,CASSLVGSLGQPQHF
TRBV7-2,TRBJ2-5,CASSLGQQRIQETQYF
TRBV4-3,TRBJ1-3,CASSQDWGIGNTIYF
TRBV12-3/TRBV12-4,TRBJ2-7,CASSTRREQYF
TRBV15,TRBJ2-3,CATSRDLTDTQYF
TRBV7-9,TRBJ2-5,CASSHPRAAGETQYF
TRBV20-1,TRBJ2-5,CSASRAQETQYF
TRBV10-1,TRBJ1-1,CASSDARGDTEAFF
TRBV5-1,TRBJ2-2,CASSSDWLNTGELFF
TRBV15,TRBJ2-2,CATSRDSGGNTGELFF
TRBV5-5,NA,CASSLVWETQYF
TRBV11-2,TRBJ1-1,CASSKLQEAFF
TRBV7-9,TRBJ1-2,CASSPEAVYGYTF
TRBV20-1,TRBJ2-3,CSARGGVGTKDTQYF
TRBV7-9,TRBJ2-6,CASSRFLGRSSGANVLTF
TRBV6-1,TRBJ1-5,CASSEIGGVYSNQPQHF
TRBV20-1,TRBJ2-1,CSAPQRTYNEQFF
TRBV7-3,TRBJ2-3,CASSREPSGTQYF
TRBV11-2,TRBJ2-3,CASSPTGLMVTQYF